This record covers a single T cell receptor beta chain. What this receptor recognizes is not known. Nothing much larger sits one base from this clone, and base qualities are not available. This record comes from a study of radiation and T cells in renal cell carcinoma (dated by TCRdb to 2019 to 2021). For the wider study: The samples were obtained from a clinical trial, where primary renal cell carcinomas were treated with 15 Gy stereotactic body radiation therapy and then removed by nephrectomy 4 weeks afterward. In total, 50 to 60 samples underwent TCR beta sequencing: 25 or so tumors plus 27 peripheral blood samples. Across all 50 or so samples, 4,000,000 or so unique CDR3 nucleotide sequences, encoding 2 million to 3 million unique CDR3 amino acid sequences, were identified.

CDR1 and CDR2, per the germline V gene (reference sequence), are LNHDA and SQIVND. The CDR3, cysteine through phenylalanine, is 14 amino acids long. Left in the record is the CDR3 DNA by itself, 42 bases read in frame from the first base. V gives up 8 bases and J gives up 6 bases, and the segment between their germline ends measures 17 bases. Study-wide conclusions, independent of this receptor: Blood repertoire dynamics were not followed beyond 4 weeks after treatment. Because pretreatment tumor biopsies were not available, the study could not determine whether clonotypes were already present within the tumor at baseline. The single-armed trial design could not address effects of radiation dose or scheduling on the TCR repertoire. In blood, the top tumor clonotypes increased between baseline and 2 weeks post-radiation and then shrank by 4 weeks, which suggests that tumor-resident clones expanded only transiently.

TCR beta libraries were generated from genomic DNA with the immunoSEQ kit, following the manufacturer's recommendations. To prepare libraries, a first multiplex PCR with proprietary primers was run, followed by a second PCR that added unique barcodes, and a bead cleanup was done after each round. Each sample batch included a kit-provided positive control reaction and a negative control reaction. The final libraries underwent checking on an Agilent 4200 TapeStation D1000 ScreenTape, volumetric pooling, and quantification by qPCR. Sequencing ran on an Illumina NextSeq500 with a MidOutput 150-cycle cartridge, using 156 Read1 and 15 Index1 cycles with kit custom primers. The pooled library was loaded at 1.0 pM with roughly 20% PhiX control spiked in. The study's processing was this. Vendor-processed data were analyzed in R, and a clonotype was defined as all T cells sharing the same CDR3 nucleotide sequence. In the clone abundance analyses, frequencies were normalized to the 10,000 most abundant clones in each sample. Public T cell clones, averaging fewer than five per sample, were removed before analysis. Tumor-enriched clonotypes and baseline blood-enriched clonotypes were defined as those with an abundance difference of at least 32-fold between compartments. A beta-binomial differential abundance model was used to identify clonotypes that were expanded or contracted between blood time points. Tumor-blood repertoire similarity was measured with the Baroni-Urbani and Buser coefficient, and groups were compared using two-tailed Wilcoxon tests in R. TCRdb holds this immuneACCESS table with in-frame rearrangements only. Some clones are missing; in checked studies, unresolved V genes explain under half, and the rest has no known cause. Clonal size and the V and J genes are those of that table, whereas D and trimming came from the DNA. The sample table records some 150,000 clones; 70% to 90% of these occur just once. The top ten clonotypes cover more than 10% of the sample.

The time point label, as the study defines it: baseline pretreatment blood. The sample's treatment or condition label, decoded: 15 Gy SBRT to primary tumor, nephrectomy 4 weeks later. To track tumor-enriched clonotypes, serial peripheral blood was sampled from radiation-treated patients at baseline and at 2 weeks and 4 weeks after SBRT. Every patient's renal cell carcinoma showed clear cell pathology. Genomic DNA for TCR sequencing was prepared using the QIAamp DNA Blood Mini Kit (Qiagen). Samples were included in the analyses only if all quality control checks were passed. The sequence came from a woman aged 50 to 60 with renal cell carcinoma. The chain joins TRBV19 to TRBJ1-5, and TRBD1 may be the D gene, going by 5 matching bases. The sample consisted of blood, taken from a patient whose treatment included radiotherapy and nephrectomy. DNA sequence: TGTGCCAGTGGTGGTGGGACTAACGGTCAGCCCCAGCATTTT. Its coded protein is CASGGGTNGQPQHF.